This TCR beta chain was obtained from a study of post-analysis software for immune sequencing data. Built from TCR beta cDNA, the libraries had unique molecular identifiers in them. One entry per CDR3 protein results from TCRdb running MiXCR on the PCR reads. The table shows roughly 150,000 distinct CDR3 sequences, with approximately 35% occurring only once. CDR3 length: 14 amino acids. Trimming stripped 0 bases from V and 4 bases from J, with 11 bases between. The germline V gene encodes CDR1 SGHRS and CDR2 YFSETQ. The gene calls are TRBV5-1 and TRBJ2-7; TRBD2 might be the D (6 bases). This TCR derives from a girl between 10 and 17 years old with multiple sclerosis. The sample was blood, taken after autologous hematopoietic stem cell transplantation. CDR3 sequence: CASSLAGLAYEQYF. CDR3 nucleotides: TGCGCCAGCAGCTTGGCCGGGCTAGCGTACGAGCAGTACTTC.